This T cell receptor (beta chain) was profiled in a study of T cells in localized non-small cell lung cancer. Points from the study as a whole: An association was observed between higher blood T cell density and longer overall survival.

The method was immunoSEQ multiplex PCR; TCRdb's version includes in-frame clones alone and lacks a portion of them. Here the sample spans under 1,500 clones, 30% to 45% being singletons. The CDR3 covers 20 residues. The V gene's germline CDR1 is SGHNT and CDR2 YENEEA. The V and J ends lost 5 bases and 3 bases, in that order; junction bases with no gene match: 13. About this clone: Its antigen is not known.

This TCR was sampled from a male donor at least 60 years old with stage I squamous cell lung carcinoma. The V gene is TRBV11-3, the J gene TRBJ2-1; 16 positions agree with TRBD2. This material consisted of lung tumor tissue, taken before any cancer treatment. In DNA, the CDR3 is TGTGCCAGCAGCCCAGTTCCGGGACTAGCGGGAGGGGGCTACTACAATGAGCAGTTCTTC. It translates to CASSPVPGLAGGGYYNEQFF.